The TCR beta chain described here comes from a study of identical twins. One entry per CDR3 protein results from TCRdb running MiXCR on the 5' RACE reads. Here the sample spans 1.5 million to 2 million distinct CDR3 sequences, roughly 35% being singletons. The J segment lost 8 bases and the V segment lost 0 bases, leaving 6 bases of the junction unmatched. The CDR3 totals 16 residues. CDR1 SGHRS and CDR2 YFSETQ come from the germline V gene. Overall study results and limits: Cross-sectional statistics, not tracking of the same donors, supported the conclusions. Twin pairs had excess sharing that was weaker in beta out-of-frame sequences.

For this clonotype: Its antigen is unknown.

The chain employs TRBV5-1 and TRBJ1-6, with 9 bases that match TRBD1. Sequenced sample: cord blood. The TCR sequence derives from a newborn girl in good health. The CDR3 here is CASSLEAHRGHSPLHF. For the CDR3, the DNA is TGCGCCAGCAGCTTGGAGGCACACAGGGGGCATTCACCCCTCCACTTT.